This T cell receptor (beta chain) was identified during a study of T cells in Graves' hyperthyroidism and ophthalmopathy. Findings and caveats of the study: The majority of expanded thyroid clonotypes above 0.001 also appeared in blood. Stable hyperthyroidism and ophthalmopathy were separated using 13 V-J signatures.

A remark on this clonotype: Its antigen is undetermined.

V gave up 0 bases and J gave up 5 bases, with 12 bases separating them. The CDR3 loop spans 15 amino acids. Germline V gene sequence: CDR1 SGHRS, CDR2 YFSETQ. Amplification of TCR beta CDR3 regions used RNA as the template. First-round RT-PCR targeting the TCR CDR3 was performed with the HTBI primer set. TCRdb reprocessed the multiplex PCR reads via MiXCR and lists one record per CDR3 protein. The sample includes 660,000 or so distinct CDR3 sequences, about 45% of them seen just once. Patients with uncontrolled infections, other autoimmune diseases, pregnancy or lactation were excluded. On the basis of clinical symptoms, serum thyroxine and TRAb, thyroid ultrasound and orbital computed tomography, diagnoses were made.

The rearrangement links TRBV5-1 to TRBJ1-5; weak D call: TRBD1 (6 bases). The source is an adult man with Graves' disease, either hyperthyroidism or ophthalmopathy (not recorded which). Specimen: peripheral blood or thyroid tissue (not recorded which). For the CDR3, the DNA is TGCGCCAGCAGCTTGGAGGGGGGCATTTATCAGCCCCAGCATTTT. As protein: CASSLEGGIYQPQHF.